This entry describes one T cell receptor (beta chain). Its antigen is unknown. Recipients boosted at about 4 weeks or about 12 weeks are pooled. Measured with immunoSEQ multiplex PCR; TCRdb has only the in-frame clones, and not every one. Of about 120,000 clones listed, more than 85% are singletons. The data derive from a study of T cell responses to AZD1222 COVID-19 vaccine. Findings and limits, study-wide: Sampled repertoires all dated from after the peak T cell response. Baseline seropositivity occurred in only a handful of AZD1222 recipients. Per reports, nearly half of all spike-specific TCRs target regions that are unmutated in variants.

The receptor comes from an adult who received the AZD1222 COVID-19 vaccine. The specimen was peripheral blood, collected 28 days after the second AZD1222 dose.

Here the CDR3 DNA reads TGTGCCAGCAGCTTAGGGACAACCTATAATTCACCCCTCCACTTT. It is translated as CASSLGTTYNSPLHF. This chain links TRBV7-9 with TRBJ1-6, with D tentatively TRBD1 (5 bases). There are 15 residues in the CDR3. Looked up from germline, CDR1 is SEHNR and CDR2 is FQNEAQ (reference sequence). V dropped 1 base and J dropped 2 bases, with 6 bases sitting between them.